The 2 T cell receptor beta chains presented below share a single source sample, sequenced in a study of blood T cell repertoires in COVID-19 (TCRdb year 2020). The library was produced with the immunoSEQ multiplex PCR assay. TCRdb provides this immuneACCESS table in a form limited to in-frame rearrangements. Some clones are lacking; in checked studies, under half of them reflect an unresolved V gene, and why the rest are absent is not known. The sample contains tens of thousands of clones, approximately 87% of them found a single time. The ten top clones hold around 12% of the sample. The sequencing input was peripheral blood. Every receptor here comes from a human donor in a cohort sampled during active COVID-19.

On this clone itself: Other DNA sequences within the sample encode an identical CDR3. The V gene is TRBV6-2 or TRBV6-3, the J gene TRBJ1-1, with 8 bases fitting TRBD1. The V segment lost 2 bases and the J segment 5 bases; nucleotides outside the gene matches: 4. CDR1 is MNHEY and CDR2 is SVGEGT in the germline V gene. The CDR3 has 14 amino acids. The CDR3 region is CASSYTTGVTEAFF. The CDR3 coding sequence is TGTGCCAGCAGTTACACGACAGGGGTTACTGAAGCTTTCTTT.

The rearrangement links TRBV10-2 to TRBJ2-7; 7 bases align to TRBD2. V was pared by 11 bases and J by 5 bases, with 15 bases of the junction left unmatched. Germline CDR1 WSHSY, CDR2 SAAADI. The CDR3 loop spans 14 amino acids. The CDR3 nucleotides read TGCGCCGCCGCACCGGGACTATTGCTCCACGAGCAGTACTTC. Encoded protein: CAAAPGLLLHEQYF.